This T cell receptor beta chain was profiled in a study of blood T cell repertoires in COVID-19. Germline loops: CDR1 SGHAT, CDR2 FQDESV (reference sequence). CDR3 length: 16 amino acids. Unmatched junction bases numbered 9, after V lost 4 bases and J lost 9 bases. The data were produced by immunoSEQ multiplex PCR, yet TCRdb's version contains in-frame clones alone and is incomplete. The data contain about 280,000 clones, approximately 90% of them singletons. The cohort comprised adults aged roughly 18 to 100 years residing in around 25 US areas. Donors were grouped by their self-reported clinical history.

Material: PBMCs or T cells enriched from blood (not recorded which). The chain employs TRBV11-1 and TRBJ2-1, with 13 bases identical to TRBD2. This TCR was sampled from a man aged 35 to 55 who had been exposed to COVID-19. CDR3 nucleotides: TGTGCCAGCAGCTCGACACTAGCGGGAGGGGAGGGTGAGCAGTTCTTC. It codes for CASSSTLAGGEGEQFF.